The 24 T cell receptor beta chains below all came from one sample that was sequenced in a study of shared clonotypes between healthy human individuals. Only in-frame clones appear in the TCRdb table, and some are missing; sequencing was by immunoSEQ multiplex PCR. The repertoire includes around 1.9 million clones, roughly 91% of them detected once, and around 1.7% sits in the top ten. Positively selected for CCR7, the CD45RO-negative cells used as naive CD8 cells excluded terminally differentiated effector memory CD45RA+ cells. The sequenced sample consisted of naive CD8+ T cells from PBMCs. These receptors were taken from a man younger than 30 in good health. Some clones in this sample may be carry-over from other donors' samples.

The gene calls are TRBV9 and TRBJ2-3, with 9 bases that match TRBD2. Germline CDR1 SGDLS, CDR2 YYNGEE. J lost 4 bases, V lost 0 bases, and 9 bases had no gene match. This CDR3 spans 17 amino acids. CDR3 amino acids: CASSVEWGSGRSDTQYF. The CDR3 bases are TGTGCCAGCAGCGTAGAGTGGGGTAGCGGGAGATCAGATACGCAGTATTTT. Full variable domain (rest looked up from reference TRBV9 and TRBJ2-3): DSGVTQTPKHLITATGQRVTLRCSPRSGDLSVYWYQQSLDQGLQFLIQYYNGEERAKGNILERFSAQQFPDLHSELNLSSLELGDSALYFCASSVEWGSGRSDTQYFGPGTRLTVL.

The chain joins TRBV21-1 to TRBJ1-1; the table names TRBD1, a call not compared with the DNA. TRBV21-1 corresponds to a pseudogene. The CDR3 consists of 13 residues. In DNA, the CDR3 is TGTGCCAGCAGCAAAGTACCCCCCAGGGAAGCTTTCTTT. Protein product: CASSKVPPREAFF.

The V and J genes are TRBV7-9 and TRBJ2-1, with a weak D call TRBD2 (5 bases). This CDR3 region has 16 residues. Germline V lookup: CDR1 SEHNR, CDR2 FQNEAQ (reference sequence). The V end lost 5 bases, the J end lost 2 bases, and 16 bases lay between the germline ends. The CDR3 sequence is CASSPAGGPTYNEQFF. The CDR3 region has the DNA TGTGCCAGCAGCCCTGCAGGCGGGCCGACCTACAATGAGCAGTTCTTC.

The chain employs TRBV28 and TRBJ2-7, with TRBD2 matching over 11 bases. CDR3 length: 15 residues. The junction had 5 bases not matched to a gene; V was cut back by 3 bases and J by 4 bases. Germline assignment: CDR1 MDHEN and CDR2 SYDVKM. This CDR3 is CASSLGTSGGYEQYF. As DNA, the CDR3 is TGTGCCAGCAGTTTGGGGACTAGCGGAGGATACGAGCAGTACTTC.

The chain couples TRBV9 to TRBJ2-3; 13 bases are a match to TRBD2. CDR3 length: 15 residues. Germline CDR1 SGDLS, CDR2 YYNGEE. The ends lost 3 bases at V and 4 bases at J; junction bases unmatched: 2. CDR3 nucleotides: TGTGCCAGCAGCGCCGGACTAGCGGGGGCAGATACGCAGTATTTT. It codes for CASSAGLAGADTQYF.

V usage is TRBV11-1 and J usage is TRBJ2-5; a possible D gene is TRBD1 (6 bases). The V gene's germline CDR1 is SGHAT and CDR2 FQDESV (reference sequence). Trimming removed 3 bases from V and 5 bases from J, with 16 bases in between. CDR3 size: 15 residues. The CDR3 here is CASSLGAGVFETQYF. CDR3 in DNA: TGTGCCAGCAGCTTGGGGGCAGGTGTGTTTGAGACCCAGTACTTC.

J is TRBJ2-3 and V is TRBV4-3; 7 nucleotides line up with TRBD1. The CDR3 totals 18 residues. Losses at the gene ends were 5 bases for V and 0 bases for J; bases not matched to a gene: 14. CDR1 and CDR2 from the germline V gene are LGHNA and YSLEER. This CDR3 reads CASSKDRTGAESTDTQYF. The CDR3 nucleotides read TGCGCCAGCAGCAAGGACAGGACCGGGGCGGAAAGCACAGATACGCAGTATTTT.

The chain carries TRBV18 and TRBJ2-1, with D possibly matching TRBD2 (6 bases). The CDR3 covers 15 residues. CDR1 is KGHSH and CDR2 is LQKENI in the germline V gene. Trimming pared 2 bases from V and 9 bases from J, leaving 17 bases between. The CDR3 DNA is TGTGCCAGCTCACCAGGAGGTCTGCGGGATGTTGAGCAGTTCTTC. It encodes CASSPGGLRDVEQFF.

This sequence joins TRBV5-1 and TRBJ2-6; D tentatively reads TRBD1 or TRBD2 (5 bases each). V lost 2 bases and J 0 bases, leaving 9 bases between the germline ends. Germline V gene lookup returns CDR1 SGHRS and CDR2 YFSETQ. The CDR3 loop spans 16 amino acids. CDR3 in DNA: TGCGCCAGCAGCTTCTGGGACGGCTCTGGGGCCAACGTCCTGACTTTC. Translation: CASSFWDGSGANVLTF. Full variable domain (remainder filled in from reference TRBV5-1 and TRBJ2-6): KAGVTQTPRYLIKTRGQQVTLSCSPISGHRSVSWYQQTPGQGLQFLFEYFSETQRNKGNFPGRFSGRQFSNSRSEMNVSTLELGDSALYLCASSFWDGSGANVLTFGAGSRLTVL.

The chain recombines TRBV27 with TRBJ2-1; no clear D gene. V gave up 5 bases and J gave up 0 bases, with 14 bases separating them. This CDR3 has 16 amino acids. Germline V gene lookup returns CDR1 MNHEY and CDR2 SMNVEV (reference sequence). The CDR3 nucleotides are TGTGCCAGCAGTCCCTTTCGAGTTCTCTCCTACAATGAGCAGTTCTTC. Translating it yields CASSPFRVLSYNEQFF.

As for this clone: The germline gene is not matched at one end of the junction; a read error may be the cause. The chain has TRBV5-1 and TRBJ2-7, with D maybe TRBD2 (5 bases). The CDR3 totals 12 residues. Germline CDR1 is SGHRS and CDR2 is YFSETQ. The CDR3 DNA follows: TGCGCCGGCAGCTGGAACGGGAACGAGCAGTACTTC. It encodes CAGSWNGNEQYF.

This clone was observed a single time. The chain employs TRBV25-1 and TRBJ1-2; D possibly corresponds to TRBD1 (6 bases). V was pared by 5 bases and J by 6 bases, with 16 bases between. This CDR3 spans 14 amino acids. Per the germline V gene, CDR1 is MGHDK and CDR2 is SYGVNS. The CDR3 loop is CASSSVWGQDGYTF. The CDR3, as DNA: TGTGCCAGCAGTAGCGTTTGGGGACAAGATGGCTACACCTTC.

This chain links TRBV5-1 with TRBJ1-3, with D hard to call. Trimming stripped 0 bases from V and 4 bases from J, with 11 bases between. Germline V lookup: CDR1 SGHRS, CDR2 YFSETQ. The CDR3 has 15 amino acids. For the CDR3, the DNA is TGCGCCAGCAGCTTGGGAGATCAGGCAGGAAACACCATATATTTT. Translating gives CASSLGDQAGNTIYF.

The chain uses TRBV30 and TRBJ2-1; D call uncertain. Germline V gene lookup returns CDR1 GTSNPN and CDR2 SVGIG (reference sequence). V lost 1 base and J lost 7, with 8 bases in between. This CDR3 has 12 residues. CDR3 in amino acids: CAWSGVGNEQFF. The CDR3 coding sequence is TGTGCCTGGAGTGGAGTCGGGAATGAGCAGTTCTTC.

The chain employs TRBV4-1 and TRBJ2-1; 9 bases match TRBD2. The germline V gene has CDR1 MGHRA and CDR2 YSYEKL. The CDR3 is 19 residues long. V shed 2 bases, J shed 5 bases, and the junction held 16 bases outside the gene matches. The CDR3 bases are TGCGCCAGCAGCCAACTCCCCTGGCTGGCGGGAGGGATAAACAATGAGCAGTTCTTC. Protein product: CASSQLPWLAGGINNEQFF.

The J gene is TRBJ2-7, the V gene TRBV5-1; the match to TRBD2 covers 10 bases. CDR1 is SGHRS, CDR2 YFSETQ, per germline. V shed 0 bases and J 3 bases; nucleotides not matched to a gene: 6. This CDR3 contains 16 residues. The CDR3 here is CASSLEPSGGFYEQYF. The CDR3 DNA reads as TGCGCCAGCAGCTTGGAGCCTAGCGGGGGTTTCTACGAGCAGTACTTC.

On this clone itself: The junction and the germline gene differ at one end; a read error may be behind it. CDR3 sequence (DNA): TGTGTCATCAGTGAGTCAACCAACACTGAAGCTTTCTTT. This encodes CVISESTNTEAFF. This chain joins TRBV10-3 and TRBJ1-1; D remains ambiguous. The CDR3 has 13 residues. Germline V gene sequence: CDR1 ENHRY, CDR2 SYGVKD.

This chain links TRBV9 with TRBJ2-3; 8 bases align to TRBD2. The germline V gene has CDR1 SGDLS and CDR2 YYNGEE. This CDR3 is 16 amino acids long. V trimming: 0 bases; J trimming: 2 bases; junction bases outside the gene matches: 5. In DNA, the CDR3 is TGTGCCAGCAGCGTAGCTACTAGCGGCGTCACAGATACGCAGTATTTT. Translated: CASSVATSGVTDTQYF.

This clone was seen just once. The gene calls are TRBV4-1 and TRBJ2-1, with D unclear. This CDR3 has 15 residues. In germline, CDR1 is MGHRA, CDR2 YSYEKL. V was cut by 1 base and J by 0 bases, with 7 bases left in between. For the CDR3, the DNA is TGCGCCAGCAGCCAAGGGCAGGACTCCTACAATGAGCAGTTCTTC. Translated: CASSQGQDSYNEQFF.

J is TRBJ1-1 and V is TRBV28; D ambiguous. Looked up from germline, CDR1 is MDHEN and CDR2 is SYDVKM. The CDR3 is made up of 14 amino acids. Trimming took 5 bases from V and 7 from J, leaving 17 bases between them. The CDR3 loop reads CASSPRVRTVEAFF. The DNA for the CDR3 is TGTGCCAGCAGTCCCCGAGTTAGAACAGTTGAAGCTTTCTTT.

CDR3 nucleotides: TGTGCCAGCAGTTTATCTTTGGGACGAGGTGAAGCTTTCTTT. Encoded protein: CASSLSLGRGEAFF. The gene calls are TRBV27 and TRBJ1-1, with D perhaps TRBD1 (5 bases). CDR1 and CDR2 from the germline V gene are MNHEY and SMNVEV (reference sequence). Trimming took 0 bases from V and 7 from J, leaving 12 bases between them. The length of the CDR3 is 14 residues.

CDR3 sequence: CASSQDFAGTGGQPQHF. Here the CDR3 DNA reads TGCGCCAGCAGCCAAGATTTTGCCGGGACAGGGGGACAGCCCCAGCATTTT. V is TRBV4-3 and J is TRBJ1-5, with 11 positions matching TRBD1. This CDR3 has 17 amino acids. Trimming cost V 0 bases and J 7 bases; bases outside gene matches: 8. CDR1 and CDR2 from the germline V gene are LGHNA and YSLEER.

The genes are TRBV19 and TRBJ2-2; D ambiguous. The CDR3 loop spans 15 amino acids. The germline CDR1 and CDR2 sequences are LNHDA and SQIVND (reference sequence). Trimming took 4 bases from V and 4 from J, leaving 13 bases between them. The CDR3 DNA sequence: TGTGCCAGTAGTAAACCACTCTCGGGCACCGGGGAGCTGTTTTTT. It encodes CASSKPLSGTGELFF.

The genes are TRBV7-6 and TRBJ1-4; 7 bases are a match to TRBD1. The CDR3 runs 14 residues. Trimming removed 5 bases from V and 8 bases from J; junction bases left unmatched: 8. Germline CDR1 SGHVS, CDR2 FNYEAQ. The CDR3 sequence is CASSHPGGVEKLFF. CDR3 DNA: TGTGCCAGCAGCCACCCAGGGGGAGTGGAAAAACTGTTTTTT. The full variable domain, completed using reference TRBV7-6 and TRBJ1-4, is GAGVSQSPRYKVTKRGQDVALRCDPISGHVSLYWYRQALGQGPEFLTYFNYEAQQDKSGLPNDRFSAERPEGSISTLTIQRTEQRDSAMYRCASSHPGGVEKLFFGSGTQLSVL.